Detailed here is one TCR beta chain. Antigen unknown. Measured with immunoSEQ multiplex PCR; TCRdb has only the in-frame clones, and not every one. The sample consists of tens of thousands of clones, roughly 80% of them appearing once. The CDR3 extends over 12 amino acids. From germline, CDR1 is SGHTA and CDR2 FQGNSA. The germline V and J ends were trimmed by 8 bases and 4 bases, with 11 bases remaining between them. This entry belongs to a study of T cell responses to AZD1222 COVID-19 vaccine. Overall study findings and caveats: Of spike-specific TCRs, nearly half reportedly target regions left unmutated in variants. Seropositivity was recorded at baseline in only a handful of AZD1222 recipients. Females outnumbered males among donors, who were mostly white British; clonal diversity was possibly underestimated. Researchers took repertoire samples only after the peak T cell response had come.

The chain employs TRBV7-2 and TRBJ2-5; unclear D gene. The input for sequencing was peripheral blood, taken on day 0 of AZD1222 vaccination. This receptor was taken from an adult in good health. CDR3 sequence: CASSPSGETQYF. For the CDR3, the DNA is TGTGCCAGCTCCCCGTCGGGAGAGACCCAGTACTTC.